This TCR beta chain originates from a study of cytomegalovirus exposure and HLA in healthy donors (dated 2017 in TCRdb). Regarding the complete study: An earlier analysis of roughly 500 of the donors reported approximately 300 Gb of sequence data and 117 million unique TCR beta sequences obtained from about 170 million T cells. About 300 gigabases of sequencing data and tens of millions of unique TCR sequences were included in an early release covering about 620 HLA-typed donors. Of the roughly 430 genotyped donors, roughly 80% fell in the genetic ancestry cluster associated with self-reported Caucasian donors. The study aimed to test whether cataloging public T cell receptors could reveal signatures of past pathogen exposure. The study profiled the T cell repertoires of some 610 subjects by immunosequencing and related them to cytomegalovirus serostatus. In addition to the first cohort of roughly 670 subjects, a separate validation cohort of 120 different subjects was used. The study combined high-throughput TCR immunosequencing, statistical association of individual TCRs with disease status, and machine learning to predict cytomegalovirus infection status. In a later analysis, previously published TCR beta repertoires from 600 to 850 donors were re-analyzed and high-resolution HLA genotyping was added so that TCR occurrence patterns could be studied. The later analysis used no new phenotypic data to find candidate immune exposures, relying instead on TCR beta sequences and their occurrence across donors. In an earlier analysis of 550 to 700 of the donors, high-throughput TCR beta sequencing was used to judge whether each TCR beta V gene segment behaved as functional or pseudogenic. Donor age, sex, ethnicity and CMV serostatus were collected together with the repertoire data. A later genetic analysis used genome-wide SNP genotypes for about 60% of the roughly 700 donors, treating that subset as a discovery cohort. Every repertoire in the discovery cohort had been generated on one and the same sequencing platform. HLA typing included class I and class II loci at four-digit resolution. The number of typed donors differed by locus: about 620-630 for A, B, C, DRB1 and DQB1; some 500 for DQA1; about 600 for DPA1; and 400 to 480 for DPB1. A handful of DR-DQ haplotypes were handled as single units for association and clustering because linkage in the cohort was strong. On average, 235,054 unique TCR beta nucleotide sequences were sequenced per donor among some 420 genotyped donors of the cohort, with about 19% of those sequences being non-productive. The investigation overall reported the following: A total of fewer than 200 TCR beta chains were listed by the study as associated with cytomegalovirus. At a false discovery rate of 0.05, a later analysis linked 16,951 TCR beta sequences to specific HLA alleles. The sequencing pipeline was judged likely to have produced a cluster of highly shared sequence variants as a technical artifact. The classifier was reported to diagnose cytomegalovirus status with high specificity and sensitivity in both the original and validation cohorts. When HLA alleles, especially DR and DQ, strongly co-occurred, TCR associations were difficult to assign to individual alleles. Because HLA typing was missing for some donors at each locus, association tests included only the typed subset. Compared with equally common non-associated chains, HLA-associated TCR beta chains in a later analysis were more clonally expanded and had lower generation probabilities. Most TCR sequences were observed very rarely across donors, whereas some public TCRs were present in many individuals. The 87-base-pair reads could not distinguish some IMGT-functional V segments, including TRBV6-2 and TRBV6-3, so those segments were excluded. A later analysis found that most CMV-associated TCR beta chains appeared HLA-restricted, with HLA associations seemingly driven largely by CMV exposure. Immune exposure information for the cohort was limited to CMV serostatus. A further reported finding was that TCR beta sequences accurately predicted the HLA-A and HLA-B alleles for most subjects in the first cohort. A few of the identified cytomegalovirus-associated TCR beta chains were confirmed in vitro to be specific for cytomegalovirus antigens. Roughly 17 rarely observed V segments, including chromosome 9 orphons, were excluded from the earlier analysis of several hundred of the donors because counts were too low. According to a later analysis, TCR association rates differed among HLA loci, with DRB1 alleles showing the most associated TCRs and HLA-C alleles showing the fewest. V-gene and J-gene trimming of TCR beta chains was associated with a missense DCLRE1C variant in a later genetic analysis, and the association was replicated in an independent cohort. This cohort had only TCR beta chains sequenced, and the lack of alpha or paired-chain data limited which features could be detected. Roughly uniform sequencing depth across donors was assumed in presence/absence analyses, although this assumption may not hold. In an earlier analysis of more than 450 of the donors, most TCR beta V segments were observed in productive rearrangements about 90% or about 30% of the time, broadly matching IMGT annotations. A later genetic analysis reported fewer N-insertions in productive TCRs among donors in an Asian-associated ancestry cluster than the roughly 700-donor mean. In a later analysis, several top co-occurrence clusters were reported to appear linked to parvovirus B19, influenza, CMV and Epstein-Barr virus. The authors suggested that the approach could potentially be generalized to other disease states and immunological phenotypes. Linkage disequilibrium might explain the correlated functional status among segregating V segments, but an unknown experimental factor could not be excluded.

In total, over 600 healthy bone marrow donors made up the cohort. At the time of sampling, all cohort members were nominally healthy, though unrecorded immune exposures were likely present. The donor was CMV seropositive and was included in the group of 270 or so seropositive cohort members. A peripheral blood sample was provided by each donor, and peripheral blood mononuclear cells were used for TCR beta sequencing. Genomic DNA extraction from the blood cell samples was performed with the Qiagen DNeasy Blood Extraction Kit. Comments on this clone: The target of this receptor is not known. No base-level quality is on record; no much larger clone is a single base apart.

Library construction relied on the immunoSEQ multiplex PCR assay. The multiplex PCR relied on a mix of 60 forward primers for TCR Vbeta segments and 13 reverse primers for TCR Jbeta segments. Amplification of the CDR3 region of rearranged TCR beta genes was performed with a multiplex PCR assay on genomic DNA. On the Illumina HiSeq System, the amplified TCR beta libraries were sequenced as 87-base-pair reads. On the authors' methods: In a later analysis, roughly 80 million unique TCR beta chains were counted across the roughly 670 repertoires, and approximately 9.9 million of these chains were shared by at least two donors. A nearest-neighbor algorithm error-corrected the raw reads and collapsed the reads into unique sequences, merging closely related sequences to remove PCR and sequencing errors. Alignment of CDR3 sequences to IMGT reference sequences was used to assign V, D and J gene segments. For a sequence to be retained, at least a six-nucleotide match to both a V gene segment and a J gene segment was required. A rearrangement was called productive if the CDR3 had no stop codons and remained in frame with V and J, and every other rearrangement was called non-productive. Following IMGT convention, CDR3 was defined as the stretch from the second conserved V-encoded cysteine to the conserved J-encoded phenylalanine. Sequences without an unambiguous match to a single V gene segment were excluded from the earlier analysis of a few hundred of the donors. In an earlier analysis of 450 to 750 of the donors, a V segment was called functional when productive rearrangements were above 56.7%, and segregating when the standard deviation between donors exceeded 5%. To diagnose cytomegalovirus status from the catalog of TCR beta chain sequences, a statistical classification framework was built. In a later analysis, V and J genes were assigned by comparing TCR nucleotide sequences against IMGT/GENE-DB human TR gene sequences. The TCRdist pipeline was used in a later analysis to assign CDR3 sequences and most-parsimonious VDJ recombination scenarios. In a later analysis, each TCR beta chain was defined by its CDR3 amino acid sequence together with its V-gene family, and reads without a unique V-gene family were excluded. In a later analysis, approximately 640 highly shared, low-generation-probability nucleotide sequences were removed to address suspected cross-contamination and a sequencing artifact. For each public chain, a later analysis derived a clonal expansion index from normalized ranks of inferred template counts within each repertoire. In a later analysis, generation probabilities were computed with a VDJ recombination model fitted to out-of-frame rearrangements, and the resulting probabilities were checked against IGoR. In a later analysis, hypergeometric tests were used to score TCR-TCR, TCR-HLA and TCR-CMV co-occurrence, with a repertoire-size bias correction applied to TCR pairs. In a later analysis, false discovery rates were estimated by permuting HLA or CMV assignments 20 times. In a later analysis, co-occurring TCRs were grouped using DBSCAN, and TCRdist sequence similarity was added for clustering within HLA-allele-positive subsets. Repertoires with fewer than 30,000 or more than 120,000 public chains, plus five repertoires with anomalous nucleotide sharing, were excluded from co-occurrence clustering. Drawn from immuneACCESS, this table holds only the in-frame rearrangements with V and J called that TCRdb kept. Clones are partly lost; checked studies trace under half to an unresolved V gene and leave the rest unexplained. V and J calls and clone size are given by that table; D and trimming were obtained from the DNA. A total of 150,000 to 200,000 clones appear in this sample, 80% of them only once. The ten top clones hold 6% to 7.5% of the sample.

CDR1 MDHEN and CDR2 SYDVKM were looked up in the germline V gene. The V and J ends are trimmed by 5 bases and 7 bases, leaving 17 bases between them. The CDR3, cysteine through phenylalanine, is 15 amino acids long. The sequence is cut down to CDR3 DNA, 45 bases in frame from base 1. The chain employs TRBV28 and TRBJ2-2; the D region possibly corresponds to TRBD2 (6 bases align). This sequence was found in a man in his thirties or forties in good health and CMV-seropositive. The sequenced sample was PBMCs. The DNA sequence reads TGTGCCAGCAGTCCCGGACAAGGGGAGGTCGGGGAGCTGTTTTTT. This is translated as CASSPGQGEVGELFF. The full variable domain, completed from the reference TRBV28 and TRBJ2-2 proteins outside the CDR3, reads DVKVTQSSRYLVKRTGEKVFLECVQDMDHENMFWYRQDPGLGLRLIYFSYDVKMKEKGDIPEGYSVSREKKERFSLILESASTNQTSMYLCASSPGQGEVGELFFGEGSRLTVL.